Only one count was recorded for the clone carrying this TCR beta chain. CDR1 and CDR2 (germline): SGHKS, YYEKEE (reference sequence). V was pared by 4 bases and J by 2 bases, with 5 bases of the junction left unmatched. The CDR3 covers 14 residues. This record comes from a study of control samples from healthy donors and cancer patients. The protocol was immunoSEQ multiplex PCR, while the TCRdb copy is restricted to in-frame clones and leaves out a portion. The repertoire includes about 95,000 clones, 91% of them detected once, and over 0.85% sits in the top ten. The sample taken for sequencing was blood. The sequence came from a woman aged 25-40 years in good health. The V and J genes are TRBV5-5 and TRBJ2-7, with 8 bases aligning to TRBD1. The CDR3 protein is CASSLDREAYEQYF. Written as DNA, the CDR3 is TGTGCCAGCAGCCTGGACAGGGAGGCCTACGAGCAGTACTTC.